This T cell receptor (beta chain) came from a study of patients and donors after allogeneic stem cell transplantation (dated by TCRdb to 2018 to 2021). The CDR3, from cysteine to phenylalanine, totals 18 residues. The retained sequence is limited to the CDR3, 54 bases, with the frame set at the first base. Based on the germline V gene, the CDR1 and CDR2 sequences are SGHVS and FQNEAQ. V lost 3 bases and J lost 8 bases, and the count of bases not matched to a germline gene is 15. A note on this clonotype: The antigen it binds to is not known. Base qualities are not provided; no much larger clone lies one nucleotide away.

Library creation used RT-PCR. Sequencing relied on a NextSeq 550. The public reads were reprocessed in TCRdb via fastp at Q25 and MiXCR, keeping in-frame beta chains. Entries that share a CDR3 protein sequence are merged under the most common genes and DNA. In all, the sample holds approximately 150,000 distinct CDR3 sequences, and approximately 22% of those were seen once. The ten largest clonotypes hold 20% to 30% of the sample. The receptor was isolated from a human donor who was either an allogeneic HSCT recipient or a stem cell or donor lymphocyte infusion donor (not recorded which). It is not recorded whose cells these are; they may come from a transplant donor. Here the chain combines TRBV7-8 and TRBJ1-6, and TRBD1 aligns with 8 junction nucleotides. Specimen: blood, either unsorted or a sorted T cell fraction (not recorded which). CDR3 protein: CASSFDRGASIRDSPLHF. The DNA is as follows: TGTGCCAGCAGCTTCGACAGGGGCGCCTCAATTAGGGATTCACCCCTCCACTTT.